A selection of T cell receptor beta chains follows, all from one sample in a study of graft-versus-host responses after intestinal transplantation. Profiling relied on immunoSEQ multiplex PCR, and the TCRdb table lists in-frame clones only, not all of them. The sample consists of under 20,000 clones, roughly 40% of them appearing once. The sample here was alloreactive CD4+ T cells from a mixed lymphocyte reaction culture, taken before transplantation. Every receptor here comes from a human patient who was an organ donor for intestinal transplantation. CDR3s include the opening cysteine and the closing phenylalanine or tryptophan. Fields, in order: CDR3 protein, CDR3 DNA, D gene, V gene, clone size, J gene. D genes are given only for firm matches. Clone size appears in some rows only: once, few, many, or a class for an expanded clone.

CDR3aa: CASSLGIQGGETQYF
CDR3nt: TGCGCCAGCAGCTTAGGGATACAGGGAGGGGAGACCCAGTACTTC
d_gene: NA
v_gene: TRBV5-1
abundance: few
j_gene: TRBJ2-5

CDR3aa: CASSRDGTNQPQHF
CDR3nt: TGTGCCAGCAGCAGGGACGGAACGAATCAGCCCCAGCATTTT
d_gene: NA
v_gene: TRBV6-1
abundance: NA
j_gene: TRBJ1-5

CDR3aa: CASSIGGVGEKLFF
CDR3nt: TGTGCCAGTAGTATAGGAGGGGTCGGGGAAAAACTGTTTTTT
d_gene: NA
v_gene: TRBV19
abundance: medium-sized
j_gene: TRBJ1-4

CDR3aa: CASSDRQGNQPQHF
CDR3nt: TGTGCCAGTAGCGATCGACAGGGGAATCAGCCCCAGCATTTT
d_gene: TRBD1
v_gene: TRBV19
abundance: NA
j_gene: TRBJ1-5

CDR3aa: CASRETGTGVYGYTF
CDR3nt: TGTGCCAGCAGGGAAACCGGGACAGGGGTTTATGGCTACACCTTC
d_gene: TRBD1
v_gene: TRBV28
abundance: NA
j_gene: TRBJ1-2

CDR3aa: CASSSRGMVVETEAFF
CDR3nt: TGTGCCAGCAGTTCAAGGGGAATGGTCGTGGAGACTGAAGCTTTCTTT
d_gene: NA
v_gene: TRBV28
abundance: NA
j_gene: TRBJ1-1

CDR3aa: CASSIDSGSNKQFF
CDR3nt: TGTGCCAGTAGTATTGATAGCGGGTCTAACAAGCAGTTCTTC
d_gene: TRBD2
v_gene: TRBV19
abundance: few
j_gene: TRBJ2-1

CDR3aa: CASSADPGTSLNEQFF
CDR3nt: TGTGCCAGCAGCGCGGACCCCGGGACTAGCCTCAATGAGCAGTTCTTC
d_gene: TRBD2
v_gene: TRBV9
abundance: NA
j_gene: TRBJ2-1

CDR3aa: CATLQGADQPQHF
CDR3nt: TGTGCCACCCTACAGGGGGCGGATCAGCCCCAGCATTTT
d_gene: TRBD1
v_gene: TRBV25-1
abundance: once
j_gene: TRBJ1-5

CDR3aa: CASSRDRRNEQYF
CDR3nt: TGTGCCAGCAGTCGGGACAGGAGAAACGAGCAGTACTTC
d_gene: TRBD1
v_gene: TRBV6-1
abundance: NA
j_gene: TRBJ2-7

CDR3aa: CASSESSTDTQYF
CDR3nt: TGCGCCAGCAGCGAGAGTAGCACAGATACGCAGTATTTT
d_gene: NA
v_gene: TRBV5-1
abundance: medium-sized
j_gene: TRBJ2-3

CDR3aa: CASSATSSGASYNEQFF
CDR3nt: TGTGCCAGCAGCGCAACATCTAGCGGTGCCTCCTACAATGAGCAGTTCTTC
d_gene: TRBD2
v_gene: TRBV5-4
abundance: NA
j_gene: TRBJ2-1

CDR3aa: CASSQEWDRYYEQYF
CDR3nt: TGTGCCAGCAGCCAAGAATGGGACCGCTACTACGAGCAGTACTTC
d_gene: NA
v_gene: TRBV4-2
abundance: NA
j_gene: TRBJ2-7

CDR3aa: CASRTSGSHEQYF
CDR3nt: TGTGCCAGCAGGACTAGCGGGAGCCACGAGCAGTACTTC
d_gene: TRBD2
v_gene: TRBV28
abundance: few
j_gene: TRBJ2-7

CDR3aa: CASIGGGKQKKKLFF
CDR3nt: TGTGCCAGCATTGGGGGGGGGAAACAGAAGAAAAAACTGTTTTTT
d_gene: NA
v_gene: TRBV2
abundance: few
j_gene: TRBJ1-4

CDR3aa: CAWSATVFAGGNTIYF
CDR3nt: TGTGCCTGGAGTGCGACAGTGTTTGCGGGTGGAAACACCATATATTTT
d_gene: NA
v_gene: TRBV30
abundance: NA
j_gene: TRBJ1-3

CDR3aa: CANGDRVRPAYNSPLHF
CDR3nt: TGTGCGAATGGGGACAGGGTCCGGCCGGCCTATAATTCACCCCTCCACTTT
d_gene: TRBD1
v_gene: TRBV2
abundance: NA
j_gene: TRBJ1-6

CDR3aa: CAIQEPGGGNEQFF
CDR3nt: TGTGCCATCCAGGAGCCAGGGGGCGGGAATGAGCAGTTCTTC
d_gene: TRBD1
v_gene: TRBV10-3
abundance: NA
j_gene: TRBJ2-1

CDR3aa: CASSETGEKAFF
CDR3nt: TGTGCCAGCAGTGAGACAGGGGAAAAAGCTTTCTTT
d_gene: TRBD1
v_gene: TRBV6-1
abundance: few
j_gene: TRBJ1-1

CDR3aa: CASSRFRDRWETQYF
CDR3nt: TGTGCCAGCTCACGCTTCCGGGACAGGTGGGAGACCCAGTACTTC
d_gene: TRBD1
v_gene: TRBV18
abundance: NA
j_gene: TRBJ2-5

CDR3aa: CAWSSGRGATDTQYF
CDR3nt: TGTGCCTGGAGTAGCGGGAGAGGAGCCACAGATACGCAGTATTTT
d_gene: TRBD2
v_gene: TRBV30
abundance: NA
j_gene: TRBJ2-3

CDR3aa: CASSEIVRAISPQHF
CDR3nt: TGTGCCAGCAGTGAAATAGTCAGGGCGATCAGCCCCCAGCATTTT
d_gene: NA
v_gene: TRBV2
abundance: medium-sized
j_gene: TRBJ1-5

CDR3aa: CASNTPHHSIYGYTF
CDR3nt: TGTGCCAGTAATACCCCACACCACTCTATCTATGGCTACACCTTC
d_gene: NA
v_gene: TRBV19
abundance: few
j_gene: TRBJ1-2

CDR3aa: CASSVGRASGANVLTF
CDR3nt: TGTGCCAGCAGCGTCGGGAGGGCCTCTGGGGCCAACGTCCTGACTTTC
d_gene: TRBD2
v_gene: TRBV7-2
abundance: NA
j_gene: TRBJ2-6

CDR3aa: CASSLVGSGSWETQYF
CDR3nt: TGCGCCAGCAGCTTGGTGGGTAGCGGGAGTTGGGAAACCCAGTACTTC
d_gene: TRBD2
v_gene: TRBV5-1
abundance: NA
j_gene: TRBJ2-5

CDR3aa: CASSQDKSYNEQFF
CDR3nt: TGTGCCAGCAGCCAAGATAAGAGCTACAATGAGCAGTTCTTC
d_gene: NA
v_gene: TRBV5-4
abundance: few
j_gene: TRBJ2-1

CDR3aa: CASREDSDTQYF
CDR3nt: TGTGCCAGCAGAGAAGATTCAGATACGCAGTATTTT
d_gene: NA
v_gene: TRBV2
abundance: few
j_gene: TRBJ2-3

CDR3aa: CAWSPGLFTDTQYF
CDR3nt: TGTGCCTGGAGCCCGGGACTTTTCACAGATACGCAGTATTTT
d_gene: NA
v_gene: TRBV30
abundance: NA
j_gene: TRBJ2-3

CDR3aa: CASSPSLLIYGYTF
CDR3nt: TGTGCCAGCTCACCATCGTTACTGATTTATGGCTACACCTTC
d_gene: NA
v_gene: TRBV18
abundance: NA
j_gene: TRBJ1-2